This entry concerns a single T cell receptor (beta chain). Using immunoSEQ multiplex PCR, the repertoire was profiled, and TCRdb retains in-frame clones only, with some absent. The table records some 67,000 clones, around nine tenths of them present only once. This sample was included in a study of blood T cell repertoires in COVID-19. This CDR3 has 14 amino acids. V trimming: 2 bases; J trimming: 4 bases; junction bases outside the gene matches: 2. In germline, CDR1 is SGHRS, CDR2 YFSETQ. The TCR was taken from an older woman with acute or convalescent COVID-19. This chain links TRBV5-1 with TRBJ2-3, with 9 nucleotides matching TRBD2. The specimen was peripheral blood. The CDR3 here is CASSLAGGPDTQYF. The DNA for the CDR3 is TGCGCCAGCAGCTTAGCGGGGGGTCCAGATACGCAGTATTTT.